One sample yielded the 19 T cell receptor beta chains listed below, sequenced in a study of blood T cell repertoires in COVID-19. TCRdb's copy holds only in-frame clones and misses some; the assay was immunoSEQ multiplex PCR. The sample consists of approximately 48,000 clones, around 83% of them appearing once. Sequencing was carried out using peripheral blood. These receptors originate from a man aged 60-69 years with acute or convalescent COVID-19.

This chain uses TRBV7-2 with TRBJ2-5, with 8 bases lining up with TRBD2. The CDR3 has 16 residues. The J segment lost 1 base and the V segment lost 7 bases, leaving 11 bases of the junction unmatched. The V gene's germline CDR1 is SGHTA and CDR2 FQGNSA. The CDR3 nucleotides are TGTGCCAGCACCCCTAAGGGGCTAGCGGGCCAAGAGACCCAGTACTTC. As protein: CASTPKGLAGQETQYF.

The chain carries TRBV6-5 and TRBJ2-3, with no clear D. CDR1 is MNHEY, CDR2 SVGAGI, per germline. CDR3 length: 14 amino acids. Trimming removed 2 bases from V and 4 bases from J, with 10 bases in between. This CDR3 is CASSYRVAPDTQYF. In DNA, the CDR3 is TGTGCCAGCAGTTACCGGGTAGCCCCAGATACGCAGTATTTT.

This chain links TRBV5-4 with TRBJ2-7; D unresolved. CDR1 SGHNT and CDR2 YYREEE come from the germline V gene (reference sequence). Between the trimmed V and J ends, which lost 1 base and 2 bases, there was a span of 10 bases. There are 14 residues in the CDR3. In DNA form, the CDR3 reads TGTGCCAGCAGCTTGATCGGGTTAACCTACGAGCAGTACTTC. Translated: CASSLIGLTYEQYF.

This clone has more than one count but fewer than ten. V usage is TRBV16 and J usage is TRBJ1-2; weak D call: TRBD1 (5 bases). Germline V CDR1 and CDR2: KGHSY, FQNENV. The CDR3 length is 13 residues. V was shortened by 5 bases and J by 1 base, with 8 bases between the two germline ends. This chain's CDR3 is CASSDSYNYGYTF. As DNA, the CDR3 is TGTGCCAGCAGCGACAGTTATAACTATGGCTACACCTTC.

V usage is TRBV7-9 and J usage is TRBJ2-7; the D gene is possibly TRBD2 (5 bases). V shed 0 bases and J shed 6 bases, with 12 bases lying between them. This CDR3 has 14 residues. CDR1 is SEHNR, CDR2 FQNEAQ, per germline (reference sequence). The CDR3 sequence: CASSLARVLGEQYF. CDR3 in DNA: TGTGCCAGCAGCTTAGCGAGGGTTCTCGGCGAGCAGTACTTC.

The rearrangement joins TRBV6-1 to TRBJ1-6; the match to TRBD1 covers 7 bases. The V gene's germline CDR1 is MNHNS and CDR2 SASEGT. The CDR3 has 14 residues. V shed 3 bases, J shed 7 bases, and the junction held 3 bases outside the gene matches. The CDR3 sequence is CASSDRDRNSPLHF. The DNA for the CDR3 is TGTGCCAGCAGTGACCGGGACAGAAATTCACCCCTCCACTTT.

The V gene is TRBV28, the J gene TRBJ2-1; TRBD2 aligns across 15 bases. Per germline, CDR1 MDHEN and CDR2 SYDVKM. The CDR3 sequence is 19 residues long. With V trimmed by 3 bases and J by 1 base, 7 bases remained unmatched. The CDR3 is CASSFLGLAGGRSYNEQFF. The CDR3 DNA is TGTGCCAGCAGTTTTCTGGGACTAGCGGGAGGTAGGTCCTACAATGAGCAGTTCTTC. The full variable domain, in which reference TRBV28 and TRBJ2-1 provide the parts outside the CDR3, is DVKVTQSSRYLVKRTGEKVFLECVQDMDHENMFWYRQDPGLGLRLIYFSYDVKMKEKGDIPEGYSVSREKKERFSLILESASTNQTSMYLCASSFLGLAGGRSYNEQFFGPGTRLTVL.

This clone was recorded only once. This chain joins TRBV2 and TRBJ1-6; no definite D call. V dropped 9 bases and J dropped 7 bases, with 10 bases sitting between them. The CDR3 runs 12 residues. Germline CDR1 SNHLY, CDR2 FYNNEI. The CDR3 reads CASTRGNSPLHF. As DNA, the CDR3 is TGTGCCAGTACAAGAGGGAATTCACCCCTCCACTTT.

The DNA of the CDR3 is TGTGCCTGGTCCCGGATGAGGGAGACCCAGTACTTC. Its protein product is CAWSRMRETQYF. The chain is built from TRBV30 and TRBJ2-5; D unresolved. Germline CDR1 is GTSNPN and CDR2 is SVGIG (reference sequence). Trimming took off 5 bases at V and 5 bases at J, with 12 bases between the two ends. CDR3 length equals 12 residues. The full variable domain, in which reference TRBV30 and TRBJ2-5 provide the parts outside the CDR3, is SQTIHQWPATLVQPVGSPLSLECTVEGTSNPNLYWYRQAAGRGLQLLFYSVGIGQISSEVPQNLSASRPQDRQFILSSKKLLLSDSGFYLCAWSRMRETQYFGPGTRLLVL.

The CDR3 reads CASTRTSVGTGELFF. The CDR3 bases are TGCGCCAGCACAAGGACTAGCGTTGGCACCGGGGAGCTGTTTTTT. The rearrangement joins TRBV10-2 to TRBJ2-2, with 9 bases that match TRBD2. The CDR3 sequence is 15 residues long. The ends lost 7 bases at V and 4 bases at J; junction bases unmatched: 7. Germline V gives CDR1 WSHSY, CDR2 SAAADI.

The V call is TRBV12-3 or TRBV12-4, the J call TRBJ1-5; D not resolved. Deletions cut 6 bases from V and 7 bases from J, with 10 bases between. The length of the CDR3 is 12 residues. CDR3 protein: CASSPEGQPQHF. DNA of the CDR3: TGTGCCAGCAGCCCCGAGGGACAGCCCCAGCATTTT.

The rearrangement uses TRBV7-9 and TRBJ1-3; D may be TRBD1 (5 bases). Germline lookup yields CDR1 SEHNR and CDR2 FQNEAQ (reference sequence). The ends were cut back, 0 bases at V and 1 base at J, with 7 bases in the middle. This CDR3 has 15 residues. This CDR3 reads CASSLAGVSGNTIYF. CDR3 bases: TGTGCCAGCAGCTTAGCAGGGGTATCTGGAAACACCATATATTTT. Full variable domain (missing parts from reference TRBV7-9 and TRBJ1-3): DTGVSQNPRHKITKRGQNVTFRCDPISEHNRLYWYRQTLGQGPEFLTYFQNEAQLEKSRLLSDRFSAERPKGSFSTLEIQRTEQGDSAMYLCASSLAGVSGNTIYFGEGSWLTVV.

The chain uses TRBV5-8 and TRBJ2-3; D uncertain. CDR3 length equals 16 residues. The ends were cut back, 2 bases at V and 4 bases at J, with 17 bases in the middle. Per germline, CDR1 SGHTS and CDR2 YDEGEE. This CDR3 is CASSFRLGLGPDTQYF. The CDR3 coding sequence is TGTGCCAGCAGCTTCCGGTTGGGCTTAGGTCCAGATACGCAGTATTTT.

CDR3 region: CASRDSSGGETQYF. The DNA of the CDR3 is TGCGCCAGCAGGGACTCTAGCGGAGGGGAGACCCAGTACTTC. The V and J genes are TRBV5-1 and TRBJ2-5, with 7 bases that match TRBD2. The ends lost 5 bases at V and 5 bases at J; junction bases unmatched: 9. The germline gives CDR1 SGHRS, CDR2 YFSETQ. This CDR3 is built from 14 residues.

The chain has TRBV30 and TRBJ1-1, with a possible D match to TRBD1 (5 bases). Germline values: CDR1 GTSNPN, CDR2 SVGIG (reference sequence). The CDR3 length is 13 residues. V was shortened by 4 bases and J by 0 bases, with 9 bases between the two germline ends. The DNA of the CDR3 is TGTGCCTGGACCAAGGGGTTGAACACTGAAGCTTTCTTT. Translating gives CAWTKGLNTEAFF.

This chain uses TRBV5-1 with TRBJ2-3; no definite D call. Trimming took off 5 bases at V and 0 bases at J, with 13 bases between the two ends. The V gene's germline CDR1 is SGHRS and CDR2 YFSETQ. There are 15 residues in the CDR3. This chain's CDR3 is CASSLSTTSTDTQYF. CDR3 nucleotide sequence: TGCGCCAGCAGTTTAAGTACGACTAGCACAGATACGCAGTATTTT.

CDR3: CASSQEIPGSSGRASDNEQFF. The CDR3 DNA sequence: TGTGCCAGCAGCCAAGAAATTCCGGGGAGTAGCGGGAGGGCCTCTGACAATGAGCAGTTCTTC. The gene calls are TRBV14 and TRBJ2-1; TRBD2 agrees at 11 bases. Germline CDR1 reads SGHDN; CDR2 reads FVKESK. Trimming took 0 bases from V and 5 from J; bases not matched to a gene: 18. This CDR3 is built from 21 residues.

The rearrangement links TRBV10-1 to TRBJ2-2; D remains ambiguous. Trimming shortened V by 3 bases and J by 4 bases, and 6 bases separated the two germline ends. The CDR3 covers 13 residues. Germline V gene data show CDR1 as WNHNN and CDR2 as SYGVQD (reference sequence). CDR3: CASSELTTGELFF. CDR3 coding DNA: TGCGCCAGCAGTGAACTAACCACCGGGGAGCTGTTTTTT.

The chain recombines TRBV24-1 with TRBJ2-1; 7 bases map to TRBD1. V shed 9 bases, J shed 4 bases, and the junction held 11 bases outside the gene matches. From germline, CDR1 is KGHDR and CDR2 SFDVKD. There are 15 residues in the CDR3. As DNA, the CDR3 is TGTGCCACCGCCGCCGGGACAGCTCCATACAATGAGCAGTTCTTC. This encodes CATAAGTAPYNEQFF.